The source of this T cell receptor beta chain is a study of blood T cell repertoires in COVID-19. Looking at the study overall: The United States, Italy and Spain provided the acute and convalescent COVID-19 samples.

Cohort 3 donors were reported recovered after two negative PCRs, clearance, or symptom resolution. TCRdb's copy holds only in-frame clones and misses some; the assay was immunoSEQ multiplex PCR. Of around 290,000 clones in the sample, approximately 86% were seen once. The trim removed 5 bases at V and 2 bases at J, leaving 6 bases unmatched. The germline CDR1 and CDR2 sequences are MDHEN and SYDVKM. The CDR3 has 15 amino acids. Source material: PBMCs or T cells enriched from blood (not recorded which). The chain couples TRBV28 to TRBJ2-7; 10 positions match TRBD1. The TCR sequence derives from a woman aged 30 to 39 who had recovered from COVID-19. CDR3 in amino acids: CASSPSGTGAYEQYF. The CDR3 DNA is TGTGCCAGCAGTCCGTCCGGGACAGGGGCCTACGAGCAGTACTTC.